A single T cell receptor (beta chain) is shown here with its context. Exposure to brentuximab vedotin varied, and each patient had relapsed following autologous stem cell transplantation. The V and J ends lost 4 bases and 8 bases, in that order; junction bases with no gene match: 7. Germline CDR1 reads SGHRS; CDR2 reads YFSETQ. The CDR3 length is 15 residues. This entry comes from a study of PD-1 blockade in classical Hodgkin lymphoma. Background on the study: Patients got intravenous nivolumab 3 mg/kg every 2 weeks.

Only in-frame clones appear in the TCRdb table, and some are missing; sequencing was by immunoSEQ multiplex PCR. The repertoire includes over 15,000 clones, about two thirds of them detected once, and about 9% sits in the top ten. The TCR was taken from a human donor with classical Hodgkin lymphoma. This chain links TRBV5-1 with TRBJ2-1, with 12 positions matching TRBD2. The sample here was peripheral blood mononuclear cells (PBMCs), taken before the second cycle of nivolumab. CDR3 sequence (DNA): TGCGCCAGCAGCGGCGGGACTAGCGGGTGGGATGAGCAGTTCTTC. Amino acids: CASSGGTSGWDEQFF.